These 22 T cell receptor beta chains came from one sample sequenced in a study of cytomegalovirus exposure and HLA in healthy donors. Vbeta (60) and Jbeta (13) primers were used in the PCR. Here immunoSEQ multiplex PCR was the method, and the copy in TCRdb shows in-frame clones only, minus some. Among 120,000 or so clones listed, around three quarters were seen once. Source material: PBMCs. Every receptor here comes from a female donor in good health and CMV-seronegative.

The chain is built from TRBV21-1 and TRBJ1-4. TRBV21-1 is designated a pseudogene. CDR3 length: 19 amino acids. CDR3 amino acids: CASSKVRGGGVATNEKLFF. DNA for the CDR3: TGTGCCAGCAGCAAAGTCCGGGGGGGTGGAGTTGCAACTAATGAAAAACTGTTTTTT.

This rearrangement joins TRBV5-5 to TRBJ2-3, with TRBD2 identical over 8 bases. After removal of 3 bases from V and 0 bases from J, the junction contained 6 bases not matched to a gene. Germline values: CDR1 SGHKS, CDR2 YYEKEE (reference sequence). CDR3 size: 16 residues. The CDR3, as DNA: TGTGCCAGCAGCTCCGTAGCGGGGTCTAGCACAGATACGCAGTATTTT. It codes for CASSSVAGSSTDTQYF.

The rearrangement uses TRBV10-1 and TRBJ2-7; 7 positions match TRBD1. This CDR3 has 13 residues. Germline loops: CDR1 WNHNN, CDR2 SYGVQD (reference sequence). The V and J ends lost 5 bases and 3 bases, in that order; junction bases with no gene match: 4. The CDR3 loop is CASSSGTDYEQYF. As DNA, the CDR3 is TGCGCCAGCAGTTCCGGGACAGACTACGAGCAGTACTTC.

V and J are TRBV30 and TRBJ2-1, with 10 bases that match TRBD2. The CDR3 spans 15 residues. Germline loops: CDR1 GTSNPN, CDR2 SVGIG (reference sequence). V was clipped by 0 bases and J by 10 bases; unmatched bases: 9. In DNA, the CDR3 is TGTGCCTGGAGTGTAGGGGCTAGCGGGAGAGGGGAGCAGTTCTTC. Its translation: CAWSVGASGRGEQFF.

CDR3 bases: TGCGCCAGCAGCTTGGCCCTCAGGGCGGGGCCAACGGGGACCCAGTACTTC. Protein product: CASSLALRAGPTGTQYF. The chain carries TRBV5-1 and TRBJ2-5; a weak D match, TRBD2 (6 bases). CDR1 is SGHRS and CDR2 is YFSETQ in the germline V gene. V lost 0 bases, J lost 7 bases, and 22 bases lay in between. The CDR3 contains 17 residues.

This chain joins TRBV7-6 and TRBJ1-1, with 7 nucleotides matching TRBD1. V was pared by 6 bases and J by 11 bases, with 9 bases of the junction left unmatched. Germline loops: CDR1 SGHVS, CDR2 FNYEAQ. The CDR3 sequence is 12 residues long. The CDR3 loop reads CASRSYRGEAFF. The CDR3 DNA follows: TGTGCCAGCAGATCCTACAGGGGAGAGGCTTTCTTT.

The chain combines TRBV27 with TRBJ1-1; D uncertain. V shed 7 bases and J shed 1 base, with 10 bases lying between them. Germline CDR1 reads MNHEY; CDR2 reads SMNVEV (reference sequence). The CDR3 is 13 residues long. This chain's CDR3 is CASTHRGNTEAFF. The CDR3 DNA follows: TGTGCCAGCACCCATAGAGGGAACACTGAAGCTTTCTTT.

This clone was picked up one time. This sequence joins TRBV28 and TRBJ2-4; 8 bases are shared with TRBD2. J gave up 0 bases and V 4 bases, and 2 bases lay outside the gene matches. The CDR3 loop spans 15 amino acids. Germline CDR1 and CDR2: MDHEN and SYDVKM. CDR3 coding DNA: TGTGCCAGCAGTTCCGGGGGGGTAGCCAAAAACATTCAGTACTTC. This encodes CASSSGGVAKNIQYF.

The gene calls are TRBV7-2 and TRBJ2-1; 7 bases are shared with TRBD1. V shed 7 bases and J 3 bases; nucleotides not matched to a gene: 12. This CDR3 spans 16 amino acids. Germline V gene lookup returns CDR1 SGHTA and CDR2 FQGNSA. The CDR3 loop is CASTRQPGQYYNEQFF. CDR3 nucleotide sequence: TGTGCCAGCACCCGACAACCGGGACAGTACTACAATGAGCAGTTCTTC.

This clone was recorded once. J is TRBJ1-4 and V is TRBV19, with 8 bases fitting TRBD1. The CDR3 loop spans 14 amino acids. Per the germline V gene, CDR1 is LNHDA and CDR2 is SQIVND (reference sequence). The trim removed 5 bases at V and 6 bases at J, leaving 5 bases unmatched. The CDR3, as DNA: TGTGCCAGTAGTGGGCAGGGGGCTGATGAAAAACTGTTTTTT. This sequence encodes CASSGQGADEKLFF.

The chain links TRBV27 to TRBJ2-1, with TRBD2 matching over 13 bases. Germline V gene lookup returns CDR1 MNHEY and CDR2 SMNVEV (reference sequence). Trimming at V came to 4 bases and at J to 8 bases, leaving 8 bases not matched to a gene. The CDR3 runs to 16 residues. The CDR3, as DNA: TGTGCCAGCAGTTCCCGGACTAGCGGGGGTGGGGATGAGCAGTTCTTC. Its protein product is CASSSRTSGGGDEQFF.

The chain carries TRBV6-4 and TRBJ2-7; D is uncertain. V was pared by 3 bases and J by 2 bases, with 8 bases between. This CDR3 is built from 13 residues. The germline V gene has CDR1 MRHNA and CDR2 SNTAGT. Here the CDR3 DNA reads TGTGCCAGCAGTGAACAGCCTACCTACGAGCAGTACTTC. Its protein is CASSEQPTYEQYF.

This chain connects TRBV11-2 to TRBJ2-3; 8 bases map to TRBD1. Trimming at V came to 5 bases and at J to 6 bases, leaving 7 bases not matched to a gene. CDR1 SGHAT and CDR2 FQNNGV come from the germline V gene. The CDR3 is 14 residues long. CDR3 sequence: CASSAAGGWDTQYF. For the CDR3, the DNA is TGTGCCAGCAGCGCCGCAGGGGGCTGGGATACGCAGTATTTT.

The chain uses TRBV10-2 and TRBJ2-1; 7 bases align to TRBD1. Germline CDR1 is WSHSY and CDR2 is SAAADI. The CDR3 contains 13 residues. With 9 bases clipped from V and 8 bases from J, the junction kept 10 bases outside the gene matches. The DNA for the CDR3 is TGCGCCAGTCAAATGACAGGGAGCGATGAGCAGTTCTTC. Translated, it gives CASQMTGSDEQFF.

The gene calls are TRBV28 and TRBJ2-5; D may be TRBD1 (5 bases). V lost 4 bases, J lost 1 base, and 13 bases lay in between. The CDR3 consists of 15 residues. CDR1 and CDR2 (germline): MDHEN, SYDVKM. CDR3 protein: CASSSRASGQETQYF. CDR3 nucleotide sequence: TGTGCCAGCAGTTCCAGGGCCTCGGGCCAAGAGACCCAGTACTTC.

The V gene is TRBV5-6, the J gene TRBJ2-3; D might be TRBD2 (6 bases). This CDR3 region has 16 residues. Germline CDR1 SGHDT, CDR2 YYEEEE. Trimming took 4 bases from V and 4 from J, leaving 19 bases between them. Here the CDR3 reads CASSLLSGSWADTQYF. The CDR3 coding sequence is TGTGCCAGCAGCCTACTATCCGGGAGTTGGGCAGATACGCAGTATTTT.

The chain links TRBV5-1 to TRBJ2-5; a possible D gene is TRBD1 (5 bases). V was pared by 0 bases and J by 9 bases, with 15 bases between. CDR1 is SGHRS, CDR2 YFSETQ, per germline. The CDR3 runs to 14 residues. CDR3 residues: CASSLEFRAPAQYF. Written as DNA, the CDR3 is TGCGCCAGCAGCTTGGAGTTCAGGGCGCCGGCCCAGTACTTC. The entire variable domain, with the rest obtained from reference TRBV5-1 and TRBJ2-5, is as follows: KAGVTQTPRYLIKTRGQQVTLSCSPISGHRSVSWYQQTPGQGLQFLFEYFSETQRNKGNFPGRFSGRQFSNSRSEMNVSTLELGDSALYLCASSLEFRAPAQYFGPGTRLLVL.

The V gene is TRBV29-1, the J gene TRBJ2-2; tentatively, D is TRBD1 (5 bases). The CDR3 extends over 14 amino acids. Trimming removed 7 bases at V and 1 base at J, with 13 bases between. Per the germline V gene, CDR1 is SQVTM and CDR2 is ANQGSEA. In nucleotides, the CDR3 is TGCAGCGGTGCGGTGGGGCAGAACACCGGGGAGCTGTTTTTT. It encodes CSGAVGQNTGELFF.

This clone has a handful of counts. The chain uses TRBV19 and TRBJ1-6, with 9 positions matching TRBD1. The CDR3 sequence is 16 residues long. CDR1 and CDR2 (germline): LNHDA, SQIVND (reference sequence). Germline trimming cut 9 bases from V and 1 base from J; bases unmatched to any gene: 7. The CDR3 region has the DNA TGTGCCAGACAACAGGGGGCAGGGTCCTATAATTCACCCCTCCACTTT. Translation: CARQQGAGSYNSPLHF.

This clone appeared a few times. This CDR3 is CASSIGAGSNQPQHF. The DNA for the CDR3 is TGTGCCAGTAGTATAGGGGCGGGGAGCAATCAGCCCCAGCATTTT. This sequence joins TRBV19 and TRBJ1-5; D is unresolved. The CDR3 extends over 15 amino acids. Trimming pared 1 base from V and 1 base from J, leaving 8 bases between. CDR1 is LNHDA and CDR2 is SQIVND in the germline V gene (reference sequence).

The gene calls are TRBV6-1 and TRBJ2-1; 11 nucleotides line up with TRBD2. The germline gives CDR1 MNHNS, CDR2 SASEGT. V shed 5 bases, J shed 7 bases, and the junction held 4 bases outside the gene matches. CDR3 size: 14 residues. The CDR3 spells CASSLAGGWNEQFF. The CDR3 nucleotides are TGTGCCAGCAGTCTAGCGGGAGGTTGGAATGAGCAGTTCTTC.

The gene calls are TRBV7-2 and TRBJ1-2; D unresolved. There are 13 residues in the CDR3. V lost 5 bases and J 10 bases, leaving 17 bases between the germline ends. The germline gives CDR1 SGHTA, CDR2 FQGNSA. The CDR3 is CASSRFSLLDYTF. The CDR3 DNA is TGTGCCAGCAGCCGATTCTCCTTATTAGACTACACCTTC. The variable domain in full, completed from reference TRBV7-2 and TRBJ1-2, reads GAGVSQSPSNKVTEKGKDVELRCDPISGHTALYWYRQSLGQGLEFLIYFQGNSAPDKSGLPSDRFSAERTGGSVSTLTIQRTQQEDSAVYLCASSRFSLLDYTFGSGTRLTVV.